These T cell receptor beta chains were read from a single sample in a study of blood T cell repertoires in COVID-19. Libraries were prepared by immunoSEQ multiplex PCR; TCRdb keeps only in-frame clonotypes and omits some of them. The table has about 170,000 clones, approximately 86% seen once. Sequencing was done on a sample of peripheral blood. These receptors all come from a man between 65 and 85 years old with acute or convalescent COVID-19. The CDR3 runs from the conserved cysteine through the conserved F or W. D genes are given only for firm matches. Size is omitted from some rows. Given values are once, few, many or a class for expanded clones.

.	TRBD2	TRBJ2-1	TRBV10-3	15	TGTGCCATCAGTGAGAAGCGGGAGGCCTACAATGAGCAGTTCTTC	CAISEKREAYNEQFF
.	.	TRBJ2-3	TRBV2	14	TGTGCCAGCACAGGCGTCATCAGCACAGATACGCAGTATTTT	CASTGVISTDTQYF
.	.	TRBJ2-3	TRBV9	13	TGTGCCAGCAGCGTAGTATCCGGGGGTACGCAGTATTTT	CASSVVSGGTQYF
.	.	TRBJ2-2	TRBV7-9	13	.	CASSYRRAGELFF
.	.	TRBJ1-1	TRBV5-1	15	TGCGCCAGCAGGGAGTTTGGCGGGACGGACACTGAAGCTTTCTTT	CASREFGGTDTEAFF
.	.	TRBJ2-7	TRBV12-2	19	TGTGCAAGTCGCTTAGCGCGGGGCAGGGTTGATAGGGGTCCCTACGAGCAGTACTTC	CASRLARGRVDRGPYEQYF
.	TRBD2	TRBJ2-3	TRBV7-6	15	TGTGCCAGCAGCTCCGGGGGGGGGATCACAGATACGCAGTATTTT	CASSSGGGITDTQYF
.	.	TRBJ1-2	TRBV3-1/TRBV3-2	15	TGTGCCAGCAGCTTAAATCTAGGGGAAGGCTATGGCTACACCTTC	CASSLNLGEGYGYTF
.	.	TRBJ2-7	TRBV19	14	TGTGCCAGTAGTATCCCGGGACTGAACTACGAGCAGTACTTC	CASSIPGLNYEQYF
few	.	TRBJ1-1	TRBV18	15	TGTGCCAGCTCTACCGGGGCGGGAGTGAACACTGAAGCTTTCTTT	CASSTGAGVNTEAFF
.	.	TRBJ2-1	TRBV30	14	TGTGCCCGTGACAGCGCGGGGTTCTACAATGAGCAGTTCTTC	CARDSAGFYNEQFF
.	.	TRBJ2-4	TRBV28	18	TGTGCCAGCAGTCCCCGGGTAGGGAGCGGCATAGCCAAAAACATTCAGTACTTC	CASSPRVGSGIAKNIQYF
few	.	TRBJ1-1	TRBV18	14	TGTGCCAGCTCACCACCGGTGGCGAACACTGAAGCTTTCTTT	CASSPPVANTEAFF
.	TRBD2	TRBJ2-3	TRBV2	16	TGTGCCAGCAGGGTGGGGCTAGCGGGGGCAACAGATACGCAGTATTTT	CASRVGLAGATDTQYF
.	.	TRBJ1-2	TRBV6-4	13	TGTGCCAGCAAGGATCGCACAGGAGACGGCTACACCTTC	CASKDRTGDGYTF
.	.	TRBJ1-5	TRBV18	14	TGTGCCAGCTCACCACCGGGCCAGAATCAGCCCCAGCATTTT	CASSPPGQNQPQHF
.	.	TRBJ1-5	TRBV19	14	TGTGCCAGTAGTATGAACAGGGATAGTCAGCCCCAGCATTTT	CASSMNRDSQPQHF
.	TRBD1	TRBJ2-7	TRBV28	15	TGTGCCAGCAGAGTTCCCGGGACAGGGGGTGGGGAGCAGTACTTC	CASRVPGTGGGEQYF
once	TRBD2	TRBJ2-7	TRBV29-1	14	TGCAGCGTTGTAGGACTAGCTTGGGGGGACGAGCAGTACTTC	CSVVGLAWGDEQYF
.	.	TRBJ1-2	TRBV19	17	TGTGCCAGTCTTTCGGCCAAGGGGGAATCAGCTAACTATGGCTACACCTTC	CASLSAKGESANYGYTF
.	TRBD1	TRBJ1-6	TRBV19	14	TGTGCCACCCAGACAGGGGGAAGGGACTCACCCCTCCACTTT	CATQTGGRDSPLHF
.	TRBD1	TRBJ2-7	TRBV28	14	TGTGCCAGCTTCCTATCCGGGACAGACTACGAGCAGTACTTC	CASFLSGTDYEQYF
.	.	TRBJ1-5	TRBV5-1	16	TGCGCCAGCAGCTTGCTACCAATAAACAGCAATCAGCCCCAGCATTTT	CASSLLPINSNQPQHF
.	.	TRBJ2-2	TRBV11-2	15	TGTGCCAGCAGCTTAGATGTGACAACCACCGGGGAGCTGTTTTTT	CASSLDVTTTGELFF
.	.	TRBJ1-2	TRBV28	12	TGTGCCAGTCGGATTGGGGCGAACGGCTACACCTTC	CASRIGANGYTF
.	.	TRBJ2-7	TRBV3-1/TRBV3-2	14	TGTGCCAGCAGCCAAATCCCCTCCTCCTACGAGCAGTACTTC	CASSQIPSSYEQYF
.	TRBD2	TRBJ2-5	TRBV5-4	14	TGTGCCAGCTCCAAGGCGGGAGACCAAGAGACCCAGTACTTC	CASSKAGDQETQYF
.	.	TRBJ1-2	TRBV4-1	14	TGCGCCAGCAGCCAATCACGGGTGTTCACTGGCTACACCTTC	CASSQSRVFTGYTF
.	.	TRBJ1-5	TRBV5-1	14	TGCGCCAGCAGCCCACAGGGTACCGGTCAGCCCCAGCATTTT	CASSPQGTGQPQHF
once	.	TRBJ2-1	TRBV7-3	15	TGTGCCAGCAGCTTAAGAGGACTGCCCTACAATGAGCAGTTCTTC	CASSLRGLPYNEQFF
.	.	TRBJ1-5	TRBV6-1	14	TGTGCCAGCAGTGAATATCCGGTAGAATCGCCCCAGCATTTT	CASSEYPVESPQHF
.	TRBD2	TRBJ2-1	TRBV19	15	TGTGCCAGTAGTCCGACTAGCGGGAGCTACAATGAGCAGTTCTTC	CASSPTSGSYNEQFF
.	.	TRBJ1-2	TRBV5-6	17	TGTGCCAGCAGCTTGTGGGGTCAGGGGATGTACGGCTATGGCTACACCTTC	CASSLWGQGMYGYGYTF
.	.	TRBJ1-4	TRBV5-1	17	TGCGCCAGCAGCCCTCAACACGGGACATTAATTAATGAAAAACTGTTTTTT	CASSPQHGTLINEKLFF
.	.	TRBJ1-6	TRBV19	16	TGTGCCAGTAGTACCATCACGGGAGGCGATAATTCACCCCTCCACTTT	CASSTITGGDNSPLHF
.	TRBD1	TRBJ1-1	TRBV19	12	TGTGCCAGTAGTATCCTCACAGGGGCCGCTTTCTTT	CASSILTGAAFF
.	TRBD2	TRBJ2-3	TRBV5-1	15	TGCGCCAGCAGCTTGGGACTAGCGGGCACAGATACGCAGTATTTT	CASSLGLAGTDTQYF
.	TRBD1	TRBJ1-2	TRBV7-9	13	TGTGCCAGCAGCTACAGGGGGCAGGGTGGCTACACCTTC	CASSYRGQGGYTF
.	TRBD2	TRBJ2-3	TRBV4-3	17	TGCGCCAGCAGCCAAGAAGCGGGGGGATCTGGCACAGATACGCAGTATTTT	CASSQEAGGSGTDTQYF
once	.	TRBJ2-3	TRBV2	13	TGTGCCAGCAGGGGCGAAGGGGCAGATACGCAGTATTTT	CASRGEGADTQYF
.	.	TRBJ1-6	TRBV19	18	TGTGCCAGTAGTATAGAAACGCGAACCCGCTCCTATAATTCACCCCTCCACTTT	CASSIETRTRSYNSPLHF
.	.	TRBJ1-2	TRBV28	15	TGTGCCAGCAGTTGGCCGGGGAGGGGGAAATATGGCTACACCTTC	CASSWPGRGKYGYTF
.	.	TRBJ1-1	TRBV5-1	13	TGCGCCAGCAGCGTGACAGCGAACACTGAAGCTTTCTTT	CASSVTANTEAFF
.	TRBD1	TRBJ1-2	TRBV30	16	TGTGCCTGGGGCCTGAAGGGACAGTCTGAGAGTCGAGGCTACACCTTC	CAWGLKGQSESRGYTF
.	TRBD1	TRBJ1-2	TRBV19	16	TGTGCCAGTACCACCCGGGACAGGGTTTGGAGCTATGGCTACACCTTC	CASTTRDRVWSYGYTF
.	TRBD1	TRBJ2-1	TRBV6-5	15	TGTGCCAGCAGGATCTGGACAGGGGTTGCCGTTGAGCAGTTCTTC	CASRIWTGVAVEQFF
.	.	TRBJ1-6	TRBV4-1	19	TGCGCCAGCAGCCAAGACGGTGTCTCGGGGGTCCCACCTAATTCACCCCTCCACTTT	CASSQDGVSGVPPNSPLHF
once	.	TRBJ1-2	TRBV2	12	TGTGCCAGTGGCGGGGTTCTTGAGGGCTACACCTTC	CASGGVLEGYTF